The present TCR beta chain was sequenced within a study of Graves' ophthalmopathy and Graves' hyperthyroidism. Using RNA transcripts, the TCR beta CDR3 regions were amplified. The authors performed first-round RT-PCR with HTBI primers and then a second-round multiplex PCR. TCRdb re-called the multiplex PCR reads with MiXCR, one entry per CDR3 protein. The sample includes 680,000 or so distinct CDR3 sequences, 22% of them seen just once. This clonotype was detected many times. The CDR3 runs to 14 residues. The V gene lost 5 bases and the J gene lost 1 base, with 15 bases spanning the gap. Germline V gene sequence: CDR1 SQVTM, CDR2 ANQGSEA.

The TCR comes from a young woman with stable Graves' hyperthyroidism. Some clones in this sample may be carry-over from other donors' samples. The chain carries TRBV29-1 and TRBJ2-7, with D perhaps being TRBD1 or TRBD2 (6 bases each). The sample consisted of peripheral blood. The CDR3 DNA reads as TGCAGCGTTCACGTACAGGGAGGATCCTACGAGCAGTACTTC. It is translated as CSVHVQGGSYEQYF.